This T cell receptor (beta chain) was sequenced for a study of cytomegalovirus exposure and HLA in healthy donors. Every donor was a healthy person donating bone marrow. Germline CDR1 and CDR2: SGHNT and YYREEE (reference sequence). The CDR3 runs to 14 residues. Trimming cost V 3 bases and J 2 bases, with 9 bases left between them. Study outcomes and limitations: When a later analysis compared HLA-associated TCR beta chains with equally common others, the HLA-associated chains turned out to be more clonally expanded and to have lower generation probabilities. HLA alleles were associated with some 17,000 TCR beta sequences in a later analysis at 0.05 false discovery rate.

The study ran its PCR with 60 Vbeta and 13 Jbeta primers. Using immunoSEQ multiplex PCR, the repertoire was profiled, and TCRdb retains in-frame clones only, with some absent. Of approximately 190,000 clones listed, approximately 79% are singletons. Note on this clone: The antigen remains undetermined.

The sample consisted of PBMCs. This clonotype was obtained from a man aged 40-49 years in good health and CMV-seropositive. The chain joins TRBV5-4 to TRBJ1-3; D not certain. CDR3 coding DNA: TGTGCCAGCAGCTCGGCGGGGACTGGAAACACCATATATTTT. Translated, it gives CASSSAGTGNTIYF.